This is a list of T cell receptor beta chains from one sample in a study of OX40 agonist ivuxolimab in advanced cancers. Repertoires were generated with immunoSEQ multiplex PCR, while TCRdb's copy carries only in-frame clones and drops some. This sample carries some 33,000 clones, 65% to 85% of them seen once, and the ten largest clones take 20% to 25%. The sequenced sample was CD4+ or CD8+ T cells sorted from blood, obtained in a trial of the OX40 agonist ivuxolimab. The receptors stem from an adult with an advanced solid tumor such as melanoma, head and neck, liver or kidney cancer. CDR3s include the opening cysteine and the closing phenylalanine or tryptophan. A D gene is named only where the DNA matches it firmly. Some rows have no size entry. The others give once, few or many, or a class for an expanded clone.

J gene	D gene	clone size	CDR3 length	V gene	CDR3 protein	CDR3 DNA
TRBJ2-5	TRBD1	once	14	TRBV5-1	CASSSDRGLETQYF	TGCGCCAGCAGCTCAGACAGGGGGCTAGAGACCCAGTACTTC
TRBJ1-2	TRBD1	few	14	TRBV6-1	CASSEDQGAYGYTF	TGTGCCAGCAGTGAAGACCAGGGGGCCTATGGCTACACCTTC
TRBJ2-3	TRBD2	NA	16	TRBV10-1	CASSPRLAGDEDTQYF	TGCGCCAGCAGCCCTAGACTAGCGGGAGATGAAGATACGCAGTATTTT
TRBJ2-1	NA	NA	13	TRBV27	CASKVGIATEVFF	TGTGCCAGCAAGGTTGGGATAGCAACAGAGGTGTTCTTC
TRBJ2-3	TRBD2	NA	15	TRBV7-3	CASSSLAGGADTQYF	TGTGCCAGCAGCTCCCTAGCGGGAGGGGCTGATACGCAGTATTTT
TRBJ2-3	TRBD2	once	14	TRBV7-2	CASSDGGRGDTQYF	TGTGCCAGCAGCGATGGTGGGAGGGGAGATACGCAGTATTTT
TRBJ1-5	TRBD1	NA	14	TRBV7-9	CASSLGQGSQPQHF	TGTGCCAGCAGCCTGGGACAGGGGAGTCAGCCCCAGCATTTT
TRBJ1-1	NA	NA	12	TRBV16	CASRSGGTEAFF	TGTGCCAGCAGGAGTGGTGGCACTGAAGCTTTCTTT
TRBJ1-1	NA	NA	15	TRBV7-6	CASSRFAEPNTEAFF	TGTGCCAGCAGCCGGTTTGCGGAGCCCAACACTGAAGCTTTCTTT
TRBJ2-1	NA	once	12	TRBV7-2	CASSLEGNEQFF	TGTGCCAGCAGCTTAGAGGGCAATGAGCAGTTCTTC
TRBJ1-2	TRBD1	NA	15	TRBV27	CASSLTGGADYGYTF	TGTGCCAGCAGTTTAACAGGGGGCGCAGACTATGGCTACACCTTC
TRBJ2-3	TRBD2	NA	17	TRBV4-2	CASSQAHSGSRADTQYF	TGTGCCAGCAGCCAAGCCCATAGCGGGAGCAGGGCAGATACGCAGTATTTT
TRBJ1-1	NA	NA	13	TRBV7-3	CASSWTANTEAFF	TGTGCCAGCAGCTGGACAGCGAACACTGAAGCTTTCTTT
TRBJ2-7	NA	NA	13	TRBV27	CASSLGAVYEQYF	TGTGCCAGCAGTTTAGGGGCGGTGTACGAGCAGTACTTC
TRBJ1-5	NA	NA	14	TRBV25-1	CASSEGWVNQPQHF	TGTGCCAGCAGTGAAGGGTGGGTCAATCAGCCCCAGCATTTT
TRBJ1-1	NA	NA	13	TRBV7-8	CASSLGGGTEAFF	TGTGCCAGCAGCTTAGGGGGGGGCACTGAAGCTTTCTTT
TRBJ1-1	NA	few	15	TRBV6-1	CASSELGGPNTEAFF	TGTGCCAGCAGTGAACTCGGGGGGCCGAACACTGAAGCTTTCTTT
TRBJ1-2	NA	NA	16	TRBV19	CASSISSRTPDYGYTF	TGTGCCAGTAGTATATCGTCTAGGACGCCGGACTATGGCTACACCTTC
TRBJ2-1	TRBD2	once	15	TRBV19	CATTSLAGDYNEQFF	TGTGCCACCACATCCCTAGCGGGTGACTACAATGAGCAGTTCTTC
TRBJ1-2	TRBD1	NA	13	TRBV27	CASSLDRRYGYTF	TGTGCCAGCAGCCTGGACAGGCGGTATGGCTACACCTTC
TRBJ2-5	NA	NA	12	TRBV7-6	CASSLAGDEQYF	TGTGCCAGCAGCTTAGCGGGGGATGAGCAGTACTTC
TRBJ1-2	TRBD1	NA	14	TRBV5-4	CASSPGTGEYGYTF	TGTGCCAGCAGCCCCGGGACAGGGGAATATGGCTACACCTTC
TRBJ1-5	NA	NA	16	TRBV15	CATSRDLGHQNQPQHF	TGTGCCACCAGCAGAGATTTAGGACACCAAAATCAGCCCCAGCATTTT
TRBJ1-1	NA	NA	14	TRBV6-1	CASSESEENTEAFF	TGTGCCAGCAGTGAGTCGGAGGAGAACACTGAAGCTTTCTTT
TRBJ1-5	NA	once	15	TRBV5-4	CARSFGGVSYQPQHF	TGTGCCAGAAGCTTCGGGGGGGTCTCTTATCAGCCCCAGCATTTT
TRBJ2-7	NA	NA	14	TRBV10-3	CAISDPQLGVEQYF	TGTGCCATCAGTGATCCCCAGTTGGGGGTCGAGCAGTACTTC
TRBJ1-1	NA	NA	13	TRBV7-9	CASSQGGNTEAFF	TGTGCCAGCAGCCAAGGGGGAAACACTGAAGCTTTCTTT